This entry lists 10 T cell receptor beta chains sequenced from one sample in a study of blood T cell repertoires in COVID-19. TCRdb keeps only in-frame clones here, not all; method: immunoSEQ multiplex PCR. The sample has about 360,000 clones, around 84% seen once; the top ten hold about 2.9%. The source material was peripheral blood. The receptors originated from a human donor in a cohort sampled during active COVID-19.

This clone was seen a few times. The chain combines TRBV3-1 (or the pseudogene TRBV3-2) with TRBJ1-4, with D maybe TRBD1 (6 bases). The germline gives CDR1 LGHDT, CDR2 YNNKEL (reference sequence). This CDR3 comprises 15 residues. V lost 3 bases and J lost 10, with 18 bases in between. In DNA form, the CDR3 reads TGTGCCAGCAGCCAGGGGCACTCCGCAGGGGCAAAACTGTTTTTT. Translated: CASSQGHSAGAKLFF.

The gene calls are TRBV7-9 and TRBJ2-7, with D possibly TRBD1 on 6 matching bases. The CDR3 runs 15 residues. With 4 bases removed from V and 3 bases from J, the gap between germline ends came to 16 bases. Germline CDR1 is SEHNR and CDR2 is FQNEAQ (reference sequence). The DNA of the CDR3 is TGTGCCAGCAGCTCGAAGACAGGACGCAGCTACGAGCAGTACTTC. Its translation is CASSSKTGRSYEQYF. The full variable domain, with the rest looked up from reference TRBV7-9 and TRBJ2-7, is DTGVSQNPRHKITKRGQNVTFRCDPISEHNRLYWYRQTLGQGPEFLTYFQNEAQLEKSRLLSDRFSAERPKGSFSTLEIQRTEQGDSAMYLCASSSKTGRSYEQYFGPGTRLTVT.

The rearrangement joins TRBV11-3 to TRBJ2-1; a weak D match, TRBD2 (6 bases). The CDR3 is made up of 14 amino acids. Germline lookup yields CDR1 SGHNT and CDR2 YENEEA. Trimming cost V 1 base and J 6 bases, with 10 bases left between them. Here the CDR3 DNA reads TGTGCCAGCAGCTTAGTGGCTAGCGCCAATGAGCAGTTCTTC. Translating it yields CASSLVASANEQFF. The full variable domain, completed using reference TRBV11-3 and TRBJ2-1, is EAGVVQSPRYKIIEKKQPVAFWCNPISGHNTLYWYLQNLGQGPELLIRYENEEAVDDSQLPKDRFSAERLKGVDSTLKIQPAELGDSAVYLCASSLVASANEQFFGPGTRLTVL.

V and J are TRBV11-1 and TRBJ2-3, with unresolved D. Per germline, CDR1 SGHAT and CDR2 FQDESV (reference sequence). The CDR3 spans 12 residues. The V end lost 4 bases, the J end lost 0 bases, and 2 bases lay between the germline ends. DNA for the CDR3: TGTGCCAGCAGCTCAAGCACAGATACGCAGTATTTT. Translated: CASSSSTDTQYF.

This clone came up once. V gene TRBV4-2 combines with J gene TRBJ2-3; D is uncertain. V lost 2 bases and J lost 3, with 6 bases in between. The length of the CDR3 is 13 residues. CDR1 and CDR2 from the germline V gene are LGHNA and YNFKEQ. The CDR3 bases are TGTGCCAGCAGCCAAATTTCGACAGATACGCAGTATTTT. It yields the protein CASSQISTDTQYF.

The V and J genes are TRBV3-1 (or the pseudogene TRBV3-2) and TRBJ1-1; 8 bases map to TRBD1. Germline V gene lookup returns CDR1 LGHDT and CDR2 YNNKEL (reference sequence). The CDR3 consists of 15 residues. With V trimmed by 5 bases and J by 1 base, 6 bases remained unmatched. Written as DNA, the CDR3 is TGTGCCAGCAGCTTCAGGGGGCTACCGAACACTGAAGCTTTCTTT. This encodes CASSFRGLPNTEAFF.

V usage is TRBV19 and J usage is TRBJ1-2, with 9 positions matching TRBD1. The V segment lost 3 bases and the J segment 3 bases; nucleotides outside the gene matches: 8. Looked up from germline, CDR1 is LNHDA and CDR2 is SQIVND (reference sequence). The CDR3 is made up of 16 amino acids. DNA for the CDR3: TGTGCCAGTAGTATTCCCCAAGGACAGGGGTACTATGGCTACACCTTC. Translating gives CASSIPQGQGYYGYTF.

CDR3 nucleotide sequence: TGTGCCAGCAGTTTCCAACGGGAGTTCTCCTACGAGCAGTACTTC. It codes for CASSFQREFSYEQYF. The gene calls are TRBV28 and TRBJ2-7; TRBD2 might be the D (6 bases). Germline loops: CDR1 MDHEN, CDR2 SYDVKM. V lost 3 bases to trimming and J lost 0 bases, with 12 bases between them. The CDR3 has 15 residues.

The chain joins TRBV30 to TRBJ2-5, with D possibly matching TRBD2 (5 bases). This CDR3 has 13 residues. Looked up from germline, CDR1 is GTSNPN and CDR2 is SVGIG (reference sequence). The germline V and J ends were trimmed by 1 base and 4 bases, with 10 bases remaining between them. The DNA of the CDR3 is TGTGCCTGGAGTGAGGGAGAAGGAGAGACCCAGTACTTC. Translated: CAWSEGEGETQYF.

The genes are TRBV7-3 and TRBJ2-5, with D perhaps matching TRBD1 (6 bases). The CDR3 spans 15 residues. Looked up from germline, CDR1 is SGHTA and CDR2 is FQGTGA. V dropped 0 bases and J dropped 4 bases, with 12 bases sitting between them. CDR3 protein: CASSLTGAGVETQYF. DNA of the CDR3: TGTGCCAGCAGCTTAACGGGAGCAGGGGTAGAGACCCAGTACTTC.